This T cell receptor (beta chain) was observed in a study of CD8 T cells in ankylosing spondylitis. TCRdb independently ran MiXCR on the 5' RACE reads; one entry per CDR3 protein. This table has 400,000 or so distinct CDR3 sequences, roughly 25% appearing once. General study results and limits: Those disease-linked clones were CD8+; they were also relatively rare in peripheral blood. Ankylosing spondylitis blood seemed to carry a telltale TCR beta motif made of under ten highly homologous variants.

Of note for this clonotype: What it binds is unknown.

The material sequenced was blood, either unsorted or a sorted T cell fraction (not recorded which). This clonotype was sampled from a male donor with ankylosing spondylitis.

This CDR3 is CAWSRGTGWGTEAFF. CDR3 nucleotides: TGTGCCTGGAGCCGAGGTACAGGGTGGGGAACTGAAGCTTTCTTT. V usage is TRBV30 and J usage is TRBJ1-1; a possible D gene is TRBD1 (6 bases). The CDR3 loop spans 15 amino acids. CDR1 GTSNPN and CDR2 SVGIG come from the germline V gene (reference sequence). Trimming took off 3 bases at V and 5 bases at J, with 19 bases between the two ends.